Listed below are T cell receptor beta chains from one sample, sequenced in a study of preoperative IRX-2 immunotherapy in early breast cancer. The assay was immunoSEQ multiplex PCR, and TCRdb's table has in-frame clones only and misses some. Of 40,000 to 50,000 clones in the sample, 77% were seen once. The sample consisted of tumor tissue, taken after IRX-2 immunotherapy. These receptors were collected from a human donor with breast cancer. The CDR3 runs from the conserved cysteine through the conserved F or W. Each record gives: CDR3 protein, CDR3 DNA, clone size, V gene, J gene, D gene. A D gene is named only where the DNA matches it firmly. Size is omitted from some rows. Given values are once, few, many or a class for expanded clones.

CDR3 protein: CASSQMNWETQYF
CDR3 DNA: TGTGCCAGCAGCCAAATGAACTGGGAGACCCAGTACTTC
clone size: NA
V gene: TRBV14
J gene: TRBJ2-5
D gene: NA

CDR3 protein: CASATGIGFETQYF
CDR3 DNA: TGCGCCAGCGCGACCGGGATAGGTTTTGAGACCCAGTACTTC
clone size: NA
V gene: TRBV1
J gene: TRBJ2-5
D gene: NA

CDR3 protein: CASFRDRVNTEAFF
CDR3 DNA: TGTGCCAGTTTCCGGGACAGGGTTAACACTGAAGCTTTCTTT
clone size: NA
V gene: TRBV19
J gene: TRBJ1-1
D gene: TRBD1

CDR3 protein: CASSPGGLAGSYEQYF
CDR3 DNA: TGTGCCAGCAGCCCCGGTGGACTAGCGGGGTCCTACGAGCAGTACTTC
clone size: NA
V gene: TRBV11-3
J gene: TRBJ2-7
D gene: TRBD2

CDR3 protein: CASSRMGGDTDTQYF
CDR3 DNA: TGTGCCAGCAGCAGAATGGGTGGCGACACAGATACGCAGTATTTT
clone size: NA
V gene: TRBV6-8
J gene: TRBJ2-3
D gene: NA

CDR3 protein: CASRIVGNSNQPQHF
CDR3 DNA: TGTGCCAGTAGAATCGTCGGAAATAGCAATCAGCCCCAGCATTTT
clone size: NA
V gene: TRBV19
J gene: TRBJ1-5
D gene: NA

CDR3 protein: CASRVTGAGYTF
CDR3 DNA: TGTGCCAGCAGAGTTACAGGGGCCGGCTACACCTTC
clone size: few
V gene: TRBV6-8
J gene: TRBJ1-2
D gene: TRBD1

CDR3 protein: CASSATSGTLFYEQYF
CDR3 DNA: TGTGCCAGCAGCGCGACTAGCGGGACACTATTCTACGAGCAGTACTTC
clone size: NA
V gene: TRBV7-1
J gene: TRBJ2-7
D gene: TRBD2

CDR3 protein: CASSWAFTSGGYNEQFF
CDR3 DNA: TGTGCCAGCAGCTGGGCCTTCACTAGCGGGGGCTACAATGAGCAGTTCTTC
clone size: NA
V gene: TRBV11-3
J gene: TRBJ2-1
D gene: TRBD2

CDR3 protein: CASELQGSGNTIYF
CDR3 DNA: TGTGCCAGCGAGCTACAGGGCTCCGGAAACACCATATATTTT
clone size: NA
V gene: TRBV11-3
J gene: TRBJ1-3
D gene: NA

CDR3 protein: CASRLAGAADTQYF
CDR3 DNA: TGTGCCAGCAGACTAGCGGGTGCGGCAGATACGCAGTATTTT
clone size: NA
V gene: TRBV6-8
J gene: TRBJ2-3
D gene: TRBD2

CDR3 protein: CASSPTISTSGLGTQYF
CDR3 DNA: TGTGCCAGCAGTCCAACCATCTCCACTAGCGGGTTGGGGACCCAGTACTTC
clone size: NA
V gene: TRBV28
J gene: TRBJ2-5
D gene: TRBD2

CDR3 protein: CAWSPAAYEQYF
CDR3 DNA: TGTGCCTGGAGTCCCGCCGCTTACGAGCAGTACTTC
clone size: NA
V gene: TRBV30
J gene: TRBJ2-7
D gene: NA

CDR3 protein: CASQLAGGPYEQYF
CDR3 DNA: TGTGCCAGCCAACTAGCGGGAGGGCCCTACGAGCAGTACTTC
clone size: NA
V gene: TRBV18
J gene: TRBJ2-7
D gene: TRBD2

CDR3 protein: CASSGSRGATEAFF
CDR3 DNA: TGTGCCAGCAGTGGGTCCAGGGGGGCCACTGAAGCTTTCTTT
clone size: NA
V gene: TRBV6-8
J gene: TRBJ1-1
D gene: TRBD1

CDR3 protein: CASSPGQASLSYEQYF
CDR3 DNA: TGTGCCAGCTCACCGGGGCAGGCCTCCCTCTCCTACGAGCAGTACTTC
clone size: once
V gene: TRBV18
J gene: TRBJ2-7
D gene: NA

CDR3 protein: CASSEGNRDFHQPQHF
CDR3 DNA: TGCGCCAGCAGTGAAGGAAACAGGGATTTCCATCAGCCCCAGCATTTT
clone size: once
V gene: TRBV10-1
J gene: TRBJ1-5
D gene: NA

CDR3 protein: CASSLVTGTAGNTIYF
CDR3 DNA: TGCGCCAGCAGCTTGGTTACCGGGACAGCTGGAAACACCATATATTTT
clone size: NA
V gene: TRBV5-1
J gene: TRBJ1-3
D gene: TRBD1

CDR3 protein: CAWSSGQYQPQHF
CDR3 DNA: TGTGCCTGGAGTAGCGGACAATATCAGCCCCAGCATTTT
clone size: NA
V gene: TRBV30
J gene: TRBJ1-5
D gene: NA

CDR3 protein: CASSLGPGGTGNTIYF
CDR3 DNA: TGCGCCAGCAGCTTGGGGCCGGGGGGGACTGGAAACACCATATATTTT
clone size: NA
V gene: TRBV5-1
J gene: TRBJ1-3
D gene: NA